This TCR beta chain was captured by sequencing in a study of cytomegalovirus exposure and HLA in healthy donors. The CDR3 length is 15 residues. Germline loops: CDR1 SGHVS, CDR2 FQNEAQ. V lost 2 bases and J lost 6; bases outside the gene matches: 2. Clones were sequenced by immunoSEQ multiplex PCR, and TCRdb holds only the in-frame ones, with some missing. The top ten clones hold about 2.7% of a sample with over 200,000 clones, around 88% of them seen once. Sequenced material: PBMCs. The receptor was isolated from a woman in her late teens or twenties in good health and CMV-seronegative. V is TRBV7-8 and J is TRBJ2-2; TRBD2 agrees at 11 bases. For the CDR3, the DNA is TGTGCCAGCAGCTTAACTAGCGGGAGCCCCGGGGAGCTGTTTTTT. Protein sequence: CASSLTSGSPGELFF. The variable domain in full, completed from reference TRBV7-8 and TRBJ2-2, reads GAGVSQSPRYKVAKRGQDVALRCDPISGHVSLFWYQQALGQGPEFLTYFQNEAQLDKSGLPSDRFFAERPEGSVSTLKIQRTQQEDSAVYLCASSLTSGSPGELFFGEGSRLTVL.